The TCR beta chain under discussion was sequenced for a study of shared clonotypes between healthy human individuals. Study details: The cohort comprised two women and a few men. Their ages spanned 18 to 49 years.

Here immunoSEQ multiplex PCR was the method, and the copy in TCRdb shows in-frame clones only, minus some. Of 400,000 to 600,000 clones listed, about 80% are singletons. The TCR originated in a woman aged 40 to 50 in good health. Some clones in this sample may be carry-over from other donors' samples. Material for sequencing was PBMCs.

Written as DNA, the CDR3 is TGTGCCAGCAGTGACAGGGGGTTGAAAAAACTGTTTTTT. Its protein product is CASSDRGLKKLFF. The V and J genes are TRBV6-6 and TRBJ1-4, with TRBD1 matching 9 bases. Germline values: CDR1 MNHNY, CDR2 SVGAGI (reference sequence). The CDR3 is made up of 13 amino acids. With 5 bases clipped from V and 9 bases from J, the junction kept 4 bases outside the gene matches.